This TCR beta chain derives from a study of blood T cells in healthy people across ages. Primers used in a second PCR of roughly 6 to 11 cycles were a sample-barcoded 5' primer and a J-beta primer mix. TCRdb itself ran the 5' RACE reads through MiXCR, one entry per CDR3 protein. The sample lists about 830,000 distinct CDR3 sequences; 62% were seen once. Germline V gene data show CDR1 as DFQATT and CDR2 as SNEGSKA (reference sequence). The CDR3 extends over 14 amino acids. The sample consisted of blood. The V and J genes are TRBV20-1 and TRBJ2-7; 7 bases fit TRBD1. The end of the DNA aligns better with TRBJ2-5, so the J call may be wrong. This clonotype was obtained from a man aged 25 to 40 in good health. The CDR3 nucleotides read TGCAGTGCTTTTCCCGGGACAGAGCAAGAGACCCAGTACTTC. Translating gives CSAFPGTEQETQYF.